Listed below are T cell receptor beta chains from one sample, sequenced in a study of blood T cell repertoires in COVID-19. The method was immunoSEQ multiplex PCR; TCRdb's version includes in-frame clones alone and lacks a portion of them. Counted here are about 180,000 clones, approximately 83% occurring once; the ten biggest clones make up under 3.5%. The sequenced material came from peripheral blood. Receptor source: a man in his fifties or sixties with acute or convalescent COVID-19. CDR3s include the opening cysteine and the closing phenylalanine or tryptophan. D genes are given only for firm matches. Clone size, where shown, is once, few, many, or a class for clones that have expanded.

clone size	D gene	V gene	J gene	CDR3 protein	CDR3 DNA
-	-	TRBV30	TRBJ1-1	CALALNTEAFF	TGTGCCTTAGCGTTGAACACTGAAGCTTTCTTT
-	TRBD1	TRBV28	TRBJ1-1	CASSLGGSGGAGTEAFF	TGTGCCAGCAGTTTAGGAGGATCAGGGGGCGCAGGGACTGAAGCTTTCTTT
-	-	TRBV10-1	TRBJ1-1	CASPGGSRGLNTEAFF	TGCGCCAGCCCAGGCGGGTCCAGGGGATTGAACACTGAAGCTTTCTTT
once	-	TRBV4-1	TRBJ2-7	CASSVRDLRGEQYF	TGCGCCAGCAGTGTGCGGGACCTACGCGGCGAGCAGTACTTC
-	-	TRBV6-6	TRBJ1-2	CASRLPDFNYGYTF	TGTGCCAGCAGGCTGCCAGATTTTAACTATGGCTACACCTTC
-	TRBD1	TRBV6-5	TRBJ1-2	CASSAGQGPGYTF	TGTGCCAGCAGCGCTGGACAGGGACCTGGCTACACCTTC
once	-	TRBV3-1/TRBV3-2	TRBJ2-5	CASSQMGPPGTQYF	TGTGCCAGCAGCCAAATGGGGCCCCCAGGGACCCAGTACTTC
-	-	TRBV29-1	TRBJ2-7	CSVCFLGHNFYEQYF	TGCAGCGTGTGCTTTTTGGGACACAACTTCTACGAGCAGTACTTC
-	-	TRBV28	TRBJ2-5	CASSLAGGSRETQYF	TGTGCCAGCAGTTTAGCTGGGGGCTCAAGAGAGACCCAGTACTTC
few	-	TRBV5-4	TRBJ2-5	CASSLAQGPRETQYF	TGTGCCAGCAGCTTGGCCCAGGGCCCTCGGGAGACCCAGTACTTC
-	TRBD2	TRBV6-2/TRBV6-3	TRBJ2-7	CASSSGGTYEQYF	TGTGCCAGCAGTAGCGGGGGGACCTACGAGCAGTACTTC
-	TRBD1	TRBV15	TRBJ1-2	CATSRDRDRDYGYTF	TGTGCCACCAGCAGAGATAGGGACAGGGACTATGGCTACACCTTC
-	TRBD2	TRBV28	TRBJ2-1	CASSSERGSYNEQFF	TGTGCCAGCAGTTCCGAGCGGGGATCTTACAATGAGCAGTTCTTC
-	-	TRBV3-1/TRBV3-2	TRBJ2-7	CASSQVSDEQYF	TGTGCCAGCAGCCAAGTTTCGGACGAGCAGTACTTC
-	TRBD1	TRBV7-9	TRBJ1-5	CASSWGQGLQHF	TGTGCCAGCAGTTGGGGACAGGGGCTCCAGCATTTT
-	-	TRBV9	TRBJ2-7	CASSVDPGDDEQYF	TGTGCCAGCAGCGTAGACCCAGGGGACGACGAGCAGTACTTC
-	TRBD1	TRBV2	TRBJ1-5	CASGTHRGSNQPQHF	TGTGCCAGCGGAACCCACAGGGGCAGCAATCAGCCCCAGCATTTT
few	TRBD2	TRBV4-1	TRBJ2-1	CASSRGGLFSYNEQFF	TGCGCCAGCAGCCGGGGGGGACTTTTTTCCTACAATGAGCAGTTCTTC
few	TRBD2	TRBV5-1	TRBJ2-1	CASSPGTTRYNEQFF	TGCGCCAGCAGCCCCGGGACTACTCGATACAATGAGCAGTTCTTC
-	TRBD2	TRBV9	TRBJ2-1	CASSPPSSGRNEQFF	TGTGCCAGCAGCCCCCCGAGTAGCGGGAGGAATGAGCAGTTCTTC
-	TRBD2	TRBV23-1	TRBJ2-1	CASSQPGRGFNEQFF	TGCGCCAGCAGTCAACCCGGGAGGGGGTTTAATGAGCAGTTCTTC
-	-	TRBV7-8	TRBJ2-4	CASSFTIQGAKNIQYF	TGTGCCAGCAGCTTTACGATACAGGGAGCCAAAAACATTCAGTACTTC
-	TRBD1	TRBV4-2	TRBJ1-6	CASRFGTGNSPLHF	TGTGCCAGCAGGTTTGGGACAGGGAATTCACCCCTCCACTTT
few	TRBD2	TRBV28	TRBJ2-2	CASSLFASGVVMVGELFF	TGTGCCAGCAGTTTATTTGCTAGCGGGGTGGTAATGGTCGGGGAGCTGTTTTTT
-	-	TRBV5-1	TRBJ2-3	CASSLGASGGKDTQYF	TGCGCCAGCAGCTTGGGGGCCAGTGGGGGCAAAGATACGCAGTATTTT
-	-	TRBV4-1	TRBJ1-2	CASSQEDRSPNYGYTF	TGCGCCAGCAGCCAAGAAGACAGGTCCCCTAACTATGGCTACACCTTC
-	TRBD1	TRBV7-2	TRBJ2-5	CASSWQQDRVETQYF	TGTGCCAGCAGCTGGCAACAGGACAGGGTGGAGACCCAGTACTTC
-	TRBD1	TRBV6-6	TRBJ2-1	CASSGTRTGNNEQFF	TGTGCCAGCAGCGGGACTCGGACAGGGAACAATGAGCAGTTCTTC
-	-	TRBV7-2	TRBJ1-5	CASSPSGGGNQPQHF	TGTGCCAGCAGCCCTAGCGGGGGCGGCAATCAGCCCCAGCATTTT
-	-	TRBV20-1	TRBJ2-1	CSAMELREQFF	TGCAGTGCGATGGAGCTTAGGGAGCAGTTCTTC
-	TRBD1	TRBV6-5	TRBJ2-7	CASSYSRAGGSYEQYF	TGTGCCAGCAGTTACTCGAGGGCAGGGGGTTCGTACGAGCAGTACTTC
-	-	TRBV7-9	TRBJ2-7	CASSSSSAGYEQYF	TGTGCCAGCAGCTCCTCATCCGCCGGCTACGAGCAGTACTTC
-	-	TRBV28	TRBJ1-6	CASSLWNRENSPLHF	TGTGCCAGCAGTTTATGGAACAGGGAAAACTCACCCCTCCACTTT
-	-	TRBV28	TRBJ2-7	CASSSPFQGTYEQYF	TGTGCCAGCAGTTCCCCTTTTCAGGGGACCTACGAGCAGTACTTC
-	-	TRBV7-2	TRBJ2-3	CASSLVAGASKDTQYF	TGTGCCAGCAGCTTAGTCGCGGGGGCAAGTAAGGATACGCAGTATTTT
-	TRBD1	TRBV30	TRBJ2-5	CAWSPAGTGLQETQYF	TGTGCCTGGAGTCCCGCCGGGACAGGCCTCCAAGAGACCCAGTACTTC
-	TRBD2	TRBV5-1	TRBJ2-1	CASSFQASGPPDEQFF	TGCGCCAGCAGCTTCCAAGCTAGCGGTCCCCCCGATGAGCAGTTCTTC
-	-	TRBV27	TRBJ2-7	CASSPLGVTYEQYF	TGTGCCAGCAGTCCCCTCGGAGTAACCTACGAGCAGTACTTC
-	-	TRBV5-1	TRBJ1-3	CASSLEQGSGNTIYF	TGCGCCAGCAGCTTGGAGCAGGGCTCTGGAAACACCATATATTTT
-	-	TRBV2	TRBJ2-1	CARGAGPEQFF	TGTGCCAGGGGGGCAGGGCCTGAGCAGTTCTTC
-	-	TRBV2	TRBJ2-2	CASSDAGRDGLFF	TGTGCCAGCAGTGATGCGGGACGTGATGGGCTGTTTTTT
-	-	TRBV20-1	TRBJ1-2	CSASERDYGYTF	TGCAGTGCTAGTGAGAGGGACTATGGCTACACCTTC
-	-	TRBV10-3	TRBJ1-1	CAISATVNTEAFF	TGTGCCATCAGTGCAACAGTCAACACTGAAGCTTTCTTT
-	TRBD2	TRBV5-1	TRBJ2-3	CASSLALAAAVDTQYF	TGCGCCAGCAGCTTGGCTCTAGCGGCGGCGGTGGATACGCAGTATTTT
-	-	TRBV27	TRBJ2-2	CASSPPGGELFF	TGTGCCAGCAGTCCCCCGGGGGGGGAGCTGTTTTTT
once	-	TRBV14	TRBJ2-3	CASSQGSGMGTDTQYF	TGTGCCAGCAGCCAAGGTTCGGGAATGGGCACAGATACGCAGTATTTT
-	TRBD1	TRBV2	TRBJ2-7	CASSWTGAGQYF	TGTGCCAGCAGTTGGACAGGGGCTGGGCAGTACTTC